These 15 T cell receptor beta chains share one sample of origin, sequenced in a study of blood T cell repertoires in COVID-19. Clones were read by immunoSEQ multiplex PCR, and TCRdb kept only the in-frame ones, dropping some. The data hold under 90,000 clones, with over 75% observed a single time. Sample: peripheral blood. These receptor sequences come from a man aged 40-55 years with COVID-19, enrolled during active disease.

CDR3 residues: CASSALAQGKNIQYF. The CDR3 DNA reads as TGTGCCAGCAGCGCCTTAGCTCAGGGCAAAAACATTCAGTACTTC. The J gene is TRBJ2-4, the V gene TRBV6-5, with D perhaps matching TRBD1 (5 bases). Germline V CDR1 and CDR2: MNHEY, SVGAGI. Trimming removed 6 bases from V and 3 bases from J, with 15 bases in between. The CDR3 length is 15 residues.

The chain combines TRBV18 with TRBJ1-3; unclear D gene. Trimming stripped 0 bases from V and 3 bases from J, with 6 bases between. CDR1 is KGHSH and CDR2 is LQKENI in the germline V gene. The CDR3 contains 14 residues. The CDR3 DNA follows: TGTGCCAGCTCACCACCGACTCTTGGAAACACCATATATTTT. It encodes CASSPPTLGNTIYF.

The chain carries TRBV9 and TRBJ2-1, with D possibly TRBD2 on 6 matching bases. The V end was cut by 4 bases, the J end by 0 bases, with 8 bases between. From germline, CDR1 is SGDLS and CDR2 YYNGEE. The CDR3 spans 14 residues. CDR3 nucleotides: TGTGCCAGCAGCAGAGCGGGCTCCTACAATGAGCAGTTCTTC. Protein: CASSRAGSYNEQFF.

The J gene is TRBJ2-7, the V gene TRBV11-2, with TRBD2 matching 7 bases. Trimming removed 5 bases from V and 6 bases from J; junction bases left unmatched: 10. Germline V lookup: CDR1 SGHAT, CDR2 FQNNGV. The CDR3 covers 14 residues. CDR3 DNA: TGTGCCAGCAGCCAGCCGGGGGGTCCCGGCGAGCAGTACTTC. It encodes CASSQPGGPGEQYF.

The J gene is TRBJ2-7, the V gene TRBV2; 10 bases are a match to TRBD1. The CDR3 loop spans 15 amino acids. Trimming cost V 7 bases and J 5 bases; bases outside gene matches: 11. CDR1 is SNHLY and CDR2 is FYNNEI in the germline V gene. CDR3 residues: CASTFAGTGAHEQYF. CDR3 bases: TGTGCCAGCACCTTCGCCGGGACAGGGGCACACGAGCAGTACTTC.

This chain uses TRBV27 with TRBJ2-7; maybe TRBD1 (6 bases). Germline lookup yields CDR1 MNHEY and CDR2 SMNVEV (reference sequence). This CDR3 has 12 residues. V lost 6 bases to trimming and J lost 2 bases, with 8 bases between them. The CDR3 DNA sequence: TGTGCCAGCAGGGACAGAACCTACGAGCAGTACTTC. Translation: CASRDRTYEQYF.

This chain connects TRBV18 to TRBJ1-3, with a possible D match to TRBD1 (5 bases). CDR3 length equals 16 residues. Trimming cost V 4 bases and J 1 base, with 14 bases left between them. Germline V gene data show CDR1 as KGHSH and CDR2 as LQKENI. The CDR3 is CASSLPGLPSGNTIYF. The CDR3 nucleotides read TGTGCCAGCTCACTGCCGGGACTTCCATCTGGAAACACCATATATTTT.

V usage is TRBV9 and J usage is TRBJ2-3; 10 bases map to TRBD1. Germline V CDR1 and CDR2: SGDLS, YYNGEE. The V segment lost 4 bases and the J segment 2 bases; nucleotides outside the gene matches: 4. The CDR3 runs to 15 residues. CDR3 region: CASSRTGGLTDTQYF. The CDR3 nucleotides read TGTGCCAGCAGCCGGACAGGGGGACTCACAGATACGCAGTATTTT.

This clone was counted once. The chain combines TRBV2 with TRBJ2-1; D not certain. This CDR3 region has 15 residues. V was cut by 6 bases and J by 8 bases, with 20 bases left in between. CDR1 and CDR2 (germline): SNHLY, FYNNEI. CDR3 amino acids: CASRALVLAQHEQFF. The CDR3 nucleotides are TGTGCCAGCAGGGCGCTGGTGTTAGCTCAACATGAGCAGTTCTTC.

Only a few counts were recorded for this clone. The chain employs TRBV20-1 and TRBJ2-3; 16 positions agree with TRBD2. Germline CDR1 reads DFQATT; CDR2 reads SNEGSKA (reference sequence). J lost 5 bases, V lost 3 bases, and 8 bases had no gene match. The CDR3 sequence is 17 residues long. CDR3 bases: TGCAGTGCTAGTACGGGACTAGCGGGGGGGACAGGAGATACGCAGTATTTT. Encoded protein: CSASTGLAGGTGDTQYF.

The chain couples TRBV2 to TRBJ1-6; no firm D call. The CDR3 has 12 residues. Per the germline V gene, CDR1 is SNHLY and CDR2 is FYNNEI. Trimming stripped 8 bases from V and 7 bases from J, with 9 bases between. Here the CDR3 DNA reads TGTGCCAGCGGTCCAGGAAATTCACCCCTCCACTTT. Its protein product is CASGPGNSPLHF.

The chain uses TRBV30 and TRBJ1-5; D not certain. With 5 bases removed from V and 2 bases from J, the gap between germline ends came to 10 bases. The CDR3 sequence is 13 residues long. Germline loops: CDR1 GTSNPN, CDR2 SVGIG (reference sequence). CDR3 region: CAWSRVGNQPQHF. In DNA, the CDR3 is TGTGCCTGGTCGAGGGTCGGCAATCAGCCCCAGCATTTT.

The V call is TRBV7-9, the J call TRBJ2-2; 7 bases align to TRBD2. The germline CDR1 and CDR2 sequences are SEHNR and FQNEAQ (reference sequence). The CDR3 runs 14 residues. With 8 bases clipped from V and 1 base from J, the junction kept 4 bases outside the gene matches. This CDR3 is CASRAGVNTGELFF. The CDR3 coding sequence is TGTGCCAGCCGGGCGGGGGTGAACACCGGGGAGCTGTTTTTT. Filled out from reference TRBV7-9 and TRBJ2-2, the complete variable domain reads DTGVSQNPRHKITKRGQNVTFRCDPISEHNRLYWYRQTLGQGPEFLTYFQNEAQLEKSRLLSDRFSAERPKGSFSTLEIQRTEQGDSAMYLCASRAGVNTGELFFGEGSRLTVL.

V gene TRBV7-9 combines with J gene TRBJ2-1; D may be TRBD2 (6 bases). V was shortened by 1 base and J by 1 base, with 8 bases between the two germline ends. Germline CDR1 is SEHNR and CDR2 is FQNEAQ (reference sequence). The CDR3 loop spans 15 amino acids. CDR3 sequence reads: CASSLVSGSYNEQFF. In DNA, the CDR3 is TGTGCCAGCAGCTTAGTCAGCGGGTCCTACAATGAGCAGTTCTTC.

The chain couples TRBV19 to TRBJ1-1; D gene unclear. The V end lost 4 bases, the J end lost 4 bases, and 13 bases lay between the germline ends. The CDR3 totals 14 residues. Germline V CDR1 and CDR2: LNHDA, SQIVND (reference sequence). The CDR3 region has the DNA TGTGCCAGTAGTACCGTCATCGGAGGCACTGAAGCTTTCTTT. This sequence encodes CASSTVIGGTEAFF.